This entry is about one T cell receptor (beta chain). This sample was included in a study of blood T cell repertoires in COVID-19. Study information: Acute and convalescent COVID-19 samples came from the United States, Italy and Spain. Sample material is recorded as cDNA or gDNA derived from T cells, B-cell-depleted T cells, or PBMCs.

As originally analysed: Amplification of reference gene primers provided the estimated nucleated cell counts. Clones were sequenced by immunoSEQ multiplex PCR, and TCRdb holds only the in-frame ones, with some missing. The V and J calls and the clone size are those of that table, but D and trimming were determined from the DNA. The sample yields about 250,000 clones, roughly 80% seen once. This CDR3 has 14 residues. The V gene end was trimmed by 3 bases and the J gene end by 3 bases; junction bases not matched to a gene: 3. Germline V gene sequence: CDR1 SGHRS, CDR2 YFSETQ. The receptor's source is a woman in her thirties or forties with active or convalescent COVID-19. This chain links TRBV5-1 with TRBJ2-5, with TRBD1 identical over 9 bases. Sequenced: peripheral blood. CDR3 residues: CASSSRTGEETQYF. CDR3 in DNA: TGCGCCAGCAGCTCCCGGACAGGGGAAGAGACCCAGTACTTC.